The 9 T cell receptor beta chains presented below share a single source sample, sequenced in a study of CD8 T cells in Susac syndrome. RNA amounts of roughly 0.5 to 1 ug underwent reverse transcription with random hexamers. TCRdb used MiXCR to reprocess the immunoSEQ multiplex PCR reads, holding one entry per CDR3 protein. There are around 100,000 distinct CDR3 sequences in the sample; 95% occur only once, and 0.3% lies in the top ten. Sequenced: CD8+ T cells from PBMCs. The receptor set was obtained from a human donor with Susac syndrome.

The J gene is TRBJ2-2, the V gene TRBV5-1, with D perhaps matching TRBD2 (5 bases). Trimming pared 5 bases from V and 1 base from J, leaving 12 bases between. CDR1 is SGHRS and CDR2 is YFSETQ in the germline V gene. This CDR3 contains 15 residues. The CDR3 sequence: CASRQGSGNTGELFF. In DNA form, the CDR3 reads TGCGCCAGCAGACAAGGGAGTGGGAACACCGGGGAGCTGTTTTTT. Combining the CDR3 with reference TRBV5-1 and TRBJ2-2 gives the whole variable domain KAGVTQTPRYLIKTRGQQVTLSCSPISGHRSVSWYQQTPGQGLQFLFEYFSETQRNKGNFPGRFSGRQFSNSRSEMNVSTLELGDSALYLCASRQGSGNTGELFFGEGSRLTVL.

This clonotype occurred a few times. The chain employs TRBV11-2 and TRBJ1-5; D unresolved. Germline CDR1 is SGHAT and CDR2 is FQNNGV. CDR3 length: 15 residues. Between the trimmed V and J ends, which lost 2 bases and 3 bases, there was a span of 11 bases. DNA for the CDR3: TGTGCCAGCAGCTTAACCGATGGCTCCAATCAGCCCCAGCATTTT. Residues: CASSLTDGSNQPQHF. The full variable domain, completed using reference TRBV11-2 and TRBJ1-5, is EAGVAQSPRYKIIEKRQSVAFWCNPISGHATLYWYQQILGQGPKLLIQFQNNGVVDDSQLPKDRFSAERLKGVDSTLKIQPAKLEDSAVYLCASSLTDGSNQPQHFGDGTRLSIL.

The chain links TRBV20-1 to TRBJ2-6; TRBD1 matches 7 bases. Germline trimming cut 6 bases from V and 0 bases from J; bases unmatched to any gene: 8. Germline CDR1 and CDR2: DFQATT and SNEGSKA (reference sequence). This CDR3 contains 16 residues. The CDR3 protein is CSAETGYYSGANVLTF. The CDR3 DNA sequence: TGCAGTGCCGAGACAGGGTATTACTCTGGGGCCAACGTCCTGACTTTC.

The chain uses TRBV4-1 and TRBJ1-1, with D hard to call. Germline V lookup: CDR1 MGHRA, CDR2 YSYEKL. CDR3 length: 15 amino acids. V lost 1 base to trimming and J lost 1 base, with 10 bases between them. The DNA for the CDR3 is TGCGCCAGCAGCCAAGCATTTTCGAAGAACACTGAAGCTTTCTTT. It encodes CASSQAFSKNTEAFF.

The chain combines TRBV10-3 with TRBJ2-5; 10 bases agree with TRBD2. The assigned J gene may be wrong: the sequence end matches TRBJ2-7 better. This CDR3 region has 14 residues. Germline V gives CDR1 ENHRY, CDR2 SYGVKD. The CDR3 DNA sequence: TGTGCCATCGATAGCGGGGGGTCGGGTTACGAGCAGTACTTC. Translation gives CAIDSGGSGYEQYF.

This clonotype occurred once. V and J are TRBV29-1 and TRBJ1-3, with unresolved D. CDR3 length: 14 residues. V was trimmed by 3 bases and J by 0 bases, leaving 9 bases between them. The germline CDR1 and CDR2 sequences are SQVTM and ANQGSEA. DNA of the CDR3: TGCAGCGTTGAGAGGCCGGACTCTGGAAACACCATATATTTT. It codes for CSVERPDSGNTIYF.

This chain uses TRBV29-1 with TRBJ2-7; the D gene is possibly TRBD1 (5 bases). Trimming removed 4 bases from V and 5 bases from J, with 12 bases in between. The CDR3 has 12 amino acids. The V gene's germline CDR1 is SQVTM and CDR2 ANQGSEA. The chain's CDR3 is CSVASGPNEQYF. The CDR3 DNA sequence: TGCAGCGTTGCATCAGGGCCGAACGAGCAGTACTTC.

The chain combines TRBV23-1 with TRBJ2-7; D remains unclear. TRBV23-1 is noted as an ORF with a role that remains uncertain. V gave up 2 bases and J gave up 3 bases, with 11 bases separating them. This CDR3 spans 14 amino acids. The CDR3 DNA follows: TGCGCCAGCAGTCAACCTTCGGTGAACTACGAGCAGTACTTC. Translating gives CASSQPSVNYEQYF.

The J gene is TRBJ2-1, the V gene TRBV29-1; 9 bases align to TRBD2. The CDR3 sequence is 15 residues long. The germline V gene has CDR1 SQVTM and CDR2 ANQGSEA. V dropped 5 bases and J dropped 8; count of bases not matched to a gene: 13. The CDR3 reads CSVFHLAGRVDEQFF. The CDR3 nucleotides are TGCAGCGTTTTCCACCTAGCGGGACGCGTCGATGAGCAGTTCTTC.